This T cell receptor (beta chain) came from a study of T cells expressing NK-cell markers. About the study: In sorted CD3+CD56+NKG2C+, CD3+CD56+NKG2C- and CD3+CD56-NKG2C+ T cells, TCR beta repertoires were obtained.

Concerning this clonotype: Its antigen remains unknown.

The CDR3 spans 13 residues. The V gene's germline CDR1 is GTSNPN and CDR2 SVGIG (reference sequence). Broader study findings: In several donors, these clonotypes also led the CD3+CD56-NKG2C+ fraction.

TCRdb re-called the 5' RACE reads, yielding one record per CDR3 amino acid sequence without DNA. The sample table sets out under 500,000 distinct CDR3 sequences. The chain recombines TRBV30 with TRBJ2-5; TCRdb outputs TRBD2, but without DNA this stays unchecked. The clonotype originates from a woman between 18 and 70 years old in good health. The sequencing sample was made of blood T cells: a sorted CD56 or NKG2C T cell subset, CD4+ or CD8+ T cells, or bulk PBMC T cells (not recorded which). CDR3 amino acids: CAWAGTSVETQYF. Filled out from reference TRBV30 and TRBJ2-5, the complete variable domain reads SQTIHQWPATLVQPVGSPLSLECTVEGTSNPNLYWYRQAAGRGLQLLFYSVGIGQISSEVPQNLSASRPQDRQFILSSKKLLLSDSGFYLCAWAGTSVETQYFGPGTRLLVL.